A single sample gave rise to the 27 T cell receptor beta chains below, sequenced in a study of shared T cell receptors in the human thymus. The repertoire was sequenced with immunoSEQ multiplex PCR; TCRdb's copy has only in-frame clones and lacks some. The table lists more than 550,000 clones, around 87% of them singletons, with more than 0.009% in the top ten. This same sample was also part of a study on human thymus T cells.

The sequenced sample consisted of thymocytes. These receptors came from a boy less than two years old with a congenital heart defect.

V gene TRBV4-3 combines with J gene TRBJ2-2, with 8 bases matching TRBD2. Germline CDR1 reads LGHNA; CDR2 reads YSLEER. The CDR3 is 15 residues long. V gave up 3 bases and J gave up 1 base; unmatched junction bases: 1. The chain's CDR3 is CASSQGLVNTGELFF. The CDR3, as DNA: TGCGCCAGCAGCCAGGGACTAGTGAACACCGGGGAGCTGTTTTTT.

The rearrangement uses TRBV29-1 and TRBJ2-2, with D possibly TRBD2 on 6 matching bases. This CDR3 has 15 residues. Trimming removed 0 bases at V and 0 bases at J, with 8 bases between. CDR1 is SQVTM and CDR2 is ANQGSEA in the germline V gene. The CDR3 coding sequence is TGCAGCGTTGAAGACGGGAGAGCGAACACCGGGGAGCTGTTTTTT. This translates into CSVEDGRANTGELFF.

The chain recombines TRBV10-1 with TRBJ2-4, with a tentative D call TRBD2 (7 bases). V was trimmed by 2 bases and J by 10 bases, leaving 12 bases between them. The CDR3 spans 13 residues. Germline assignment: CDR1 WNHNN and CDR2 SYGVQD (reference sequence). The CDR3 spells CASSEEGGEIQYF. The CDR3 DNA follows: TGCGCCAGCAGTGAGGAGGGGGGGGAGATTCAGTACTTC.

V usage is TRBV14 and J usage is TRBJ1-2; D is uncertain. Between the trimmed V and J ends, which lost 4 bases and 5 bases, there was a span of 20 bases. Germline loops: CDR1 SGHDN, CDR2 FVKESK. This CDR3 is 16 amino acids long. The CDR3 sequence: CASSLSTGSALYGYTF. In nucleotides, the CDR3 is TGTGCCAGCAGCCTCTCCACGGGGTCGGCTTTATATGGCTACACCTTC. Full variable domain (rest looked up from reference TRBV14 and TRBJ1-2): EAGVTQFPSHSVIEKGQTVTLRCDPISGHDNLYWYRRVMGKEIKFLLHFVKESKQDESGMPNNRFLAERTGGTYSTLKVQPAELEDSGVYFCASSLSTGSALYGYTFGSGTRLTVV.

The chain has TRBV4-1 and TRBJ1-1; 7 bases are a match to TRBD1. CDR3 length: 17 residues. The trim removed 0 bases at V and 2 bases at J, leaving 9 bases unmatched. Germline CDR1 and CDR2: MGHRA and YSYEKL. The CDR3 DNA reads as TGCGCCAGCAGCCAAGATAGCCGACAGGGCAGCAACACTGAAGCTTTCTTT. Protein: CASSQDSRQGSNTEAFF.

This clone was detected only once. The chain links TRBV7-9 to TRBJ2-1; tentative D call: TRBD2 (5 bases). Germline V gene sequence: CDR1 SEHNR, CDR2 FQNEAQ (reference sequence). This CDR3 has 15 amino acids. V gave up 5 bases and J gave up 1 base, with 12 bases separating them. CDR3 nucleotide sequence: TGTGCCAGCAGCCCCAGCCCGGGATCCTACAATGAGCAGTTCTTC. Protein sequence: CASSPSPGSYNEQFF.

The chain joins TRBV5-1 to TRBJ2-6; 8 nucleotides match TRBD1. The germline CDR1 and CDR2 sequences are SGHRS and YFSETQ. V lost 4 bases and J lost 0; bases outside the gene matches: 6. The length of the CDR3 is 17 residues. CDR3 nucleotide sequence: TGCGCCAGCAGCCCCTCGGGACAGGTCTCTGGGGCCAACGTCCTGACTTTC. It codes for CASSPSGQVSGANVLTF. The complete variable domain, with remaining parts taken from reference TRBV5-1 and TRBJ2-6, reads KAGVTQTPRYLIKTRGQQVTLSCSPISGHRSVSWYQQTPGQGLQFLFEYFSETQRNKGNFPGRFSGRQFSNSRSEMNVSTLELGDSALYLCASSPSGQVSGANVLTFGAGSRLTVL.

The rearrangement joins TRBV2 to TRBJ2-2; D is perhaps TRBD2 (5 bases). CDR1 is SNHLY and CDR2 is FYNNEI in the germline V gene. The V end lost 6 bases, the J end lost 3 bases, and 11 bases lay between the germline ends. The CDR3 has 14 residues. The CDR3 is CASRVSGDTGELFF. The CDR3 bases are TGTGCCAGCAGGGTAAGCGGAGACACCGGGGAGCTGTTTTTT.

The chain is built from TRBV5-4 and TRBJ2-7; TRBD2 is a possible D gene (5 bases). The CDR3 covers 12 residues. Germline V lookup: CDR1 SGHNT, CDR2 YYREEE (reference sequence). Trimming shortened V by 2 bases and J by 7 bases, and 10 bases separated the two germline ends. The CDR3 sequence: CASSLGEREQYF. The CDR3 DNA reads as TGTGCCAGCAGCTTAGGAGAGCGGGAGCAGTACTTC.

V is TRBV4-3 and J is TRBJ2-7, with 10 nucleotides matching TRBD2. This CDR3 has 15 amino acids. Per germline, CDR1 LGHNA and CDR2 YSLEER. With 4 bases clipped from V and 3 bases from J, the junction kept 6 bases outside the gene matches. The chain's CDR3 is CASSLYRTSGYEQYF. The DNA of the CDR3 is TGCGCCAGCAGCCTCTACCGGACTAGCGGCTACGAGCAGTACTTC.

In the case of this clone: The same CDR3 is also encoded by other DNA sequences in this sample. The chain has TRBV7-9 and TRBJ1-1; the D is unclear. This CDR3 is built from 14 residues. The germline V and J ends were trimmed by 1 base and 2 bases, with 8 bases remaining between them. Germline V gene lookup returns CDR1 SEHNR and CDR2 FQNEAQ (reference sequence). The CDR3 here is CASSLGGLNTEAFF. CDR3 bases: TGTGCCAGCAGCTTAGGCGGCCTAAACACTGAAGCTTTCTTT.

CDR3 region: CSVETKRQGEVGEKLFF. DNA for the CDR3: TGCAGCGTTGAAACAAAGAGACAGGGGGAAGTAGGAGAAAAACTGTTTTTT. The V gene is TRBV29-1, the J gene TRBJ1-4; 9 bases match TRBD1. V lost 2 bases and J lost 8; bases outside the gene matches: 15. CDR3 length: 17 amino acids. The germline CDR1 and CDR2 sequences are SQVTM and ANQGSEA.

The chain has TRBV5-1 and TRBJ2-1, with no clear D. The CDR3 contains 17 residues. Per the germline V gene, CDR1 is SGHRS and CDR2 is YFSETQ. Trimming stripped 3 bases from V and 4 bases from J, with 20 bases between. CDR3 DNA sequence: TGCGCCAGCAGCTCTACACAGCCTTCCTTCGTTTACAATGAGCAGTTCTTC. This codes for CASSSTQPSFVYNEQFF.

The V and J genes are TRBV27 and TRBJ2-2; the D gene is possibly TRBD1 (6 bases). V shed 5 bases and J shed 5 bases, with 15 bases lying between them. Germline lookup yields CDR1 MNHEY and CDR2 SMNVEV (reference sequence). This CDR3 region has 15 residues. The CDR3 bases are TGTGCCAGCAGTCTTACAGGGTTCGGGACCGGGGAGCTGTTTTTT. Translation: CASSLTGFGTGELFF.

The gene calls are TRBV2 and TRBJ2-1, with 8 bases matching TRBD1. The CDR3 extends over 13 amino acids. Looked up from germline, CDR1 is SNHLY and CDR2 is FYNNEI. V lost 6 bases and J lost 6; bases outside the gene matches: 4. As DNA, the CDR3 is TGTGCCAGCAGAAGCGACAGGGGCAATGAGCAGTTCTTC. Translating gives CASRSDRGNEQFF.

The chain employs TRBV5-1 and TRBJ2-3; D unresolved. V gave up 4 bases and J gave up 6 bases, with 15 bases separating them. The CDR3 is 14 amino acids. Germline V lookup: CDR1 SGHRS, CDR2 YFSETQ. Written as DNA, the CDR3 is TGCGCCAGCAGCCCCCATTTCTGTGAGGATACGCAGTATTTT. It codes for CASSPHFCEDTQYF.

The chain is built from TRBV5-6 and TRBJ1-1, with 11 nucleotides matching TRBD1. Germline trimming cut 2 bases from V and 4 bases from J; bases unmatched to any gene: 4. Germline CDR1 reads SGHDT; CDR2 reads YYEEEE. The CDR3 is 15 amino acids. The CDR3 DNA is TGTGCCAGCAGCTTACCCGGGACAGGGGGCACTGAAGCTTTCTTT. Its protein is CASSLPGTGGTEAFF.

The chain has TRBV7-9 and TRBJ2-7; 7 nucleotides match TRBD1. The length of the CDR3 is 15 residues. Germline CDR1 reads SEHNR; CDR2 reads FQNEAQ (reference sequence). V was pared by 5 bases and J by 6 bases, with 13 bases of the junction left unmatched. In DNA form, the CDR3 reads TGTGCCAGCAGCGGAACCGGGACAGACAGCGGCGAGCAGTACTTC. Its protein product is CASSGTGTDSGEQYF.

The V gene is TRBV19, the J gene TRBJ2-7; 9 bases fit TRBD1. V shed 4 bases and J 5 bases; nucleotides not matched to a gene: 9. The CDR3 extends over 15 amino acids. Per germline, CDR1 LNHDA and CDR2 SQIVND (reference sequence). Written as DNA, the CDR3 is TGTGCCAGTAGTACCAAGGGACAGGGTCGCCACGAGCAGTACTTC. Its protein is CASSTKGQGRHEQYF.

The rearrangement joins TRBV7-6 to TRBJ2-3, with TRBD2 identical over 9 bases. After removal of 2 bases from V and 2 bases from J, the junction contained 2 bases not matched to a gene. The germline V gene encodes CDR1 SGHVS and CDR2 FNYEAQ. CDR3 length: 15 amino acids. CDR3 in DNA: TGTGCCAGCAGCTTAATAGCGGGGGTCACAGATACGCAGTATTTT. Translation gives CASSLIAGVTDTQYF.

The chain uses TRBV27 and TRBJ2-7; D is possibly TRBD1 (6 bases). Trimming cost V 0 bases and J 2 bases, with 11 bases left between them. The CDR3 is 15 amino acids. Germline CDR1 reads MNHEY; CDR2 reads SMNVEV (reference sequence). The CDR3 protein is CASSLSDSPTYEQYF. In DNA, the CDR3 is TGTGCCAGCAGTTTATCGGACAGCCCTACCTACGAGCAGTACTTC.

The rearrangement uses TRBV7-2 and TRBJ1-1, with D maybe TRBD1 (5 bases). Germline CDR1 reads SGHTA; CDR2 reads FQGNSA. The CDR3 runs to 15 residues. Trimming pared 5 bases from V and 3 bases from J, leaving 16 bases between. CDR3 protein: CASSPEEGMYTEAFF. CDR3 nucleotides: TGTGCCAGCAGCCCCGAGGAGGGGATGTACACTGAAGCTTTCTTT.

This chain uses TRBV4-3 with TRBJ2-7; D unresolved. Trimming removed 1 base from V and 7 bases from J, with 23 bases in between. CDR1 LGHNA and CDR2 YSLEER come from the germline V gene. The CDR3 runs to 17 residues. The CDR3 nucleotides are TGCGCCAGCAGCCAAGGGGCCTCTATAACGGCACCTTATGAGCAGTACTTC. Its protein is CASSQGASITAPYEQYF.

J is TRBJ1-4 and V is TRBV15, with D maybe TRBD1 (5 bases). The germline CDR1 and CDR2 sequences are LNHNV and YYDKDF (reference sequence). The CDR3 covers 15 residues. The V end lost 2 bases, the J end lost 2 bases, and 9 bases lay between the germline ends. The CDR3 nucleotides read TGTGCCACCAGCAGACACAGGAGCACTAATGAAAAACTGTTTTTT. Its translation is CATSRHRSTNEKLFF.

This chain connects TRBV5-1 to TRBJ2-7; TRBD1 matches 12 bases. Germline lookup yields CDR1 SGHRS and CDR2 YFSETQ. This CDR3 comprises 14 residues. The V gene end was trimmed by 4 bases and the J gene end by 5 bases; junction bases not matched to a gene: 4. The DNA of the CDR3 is TGCGCCAGCAGCCGGGACAGGGGGCCGCACGAGCAGTACTTC. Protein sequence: CASSRDRGPHEQYF.

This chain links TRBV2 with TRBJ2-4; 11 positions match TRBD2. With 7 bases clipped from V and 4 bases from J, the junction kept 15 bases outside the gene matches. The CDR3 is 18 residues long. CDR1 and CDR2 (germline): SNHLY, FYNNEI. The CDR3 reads CASTPGTSGSHRKNIQYF. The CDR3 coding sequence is TGTGCCAGCACACCCGGGACTAGCGGAAGTCACCGTAAAAACATTCAGTACTTC.

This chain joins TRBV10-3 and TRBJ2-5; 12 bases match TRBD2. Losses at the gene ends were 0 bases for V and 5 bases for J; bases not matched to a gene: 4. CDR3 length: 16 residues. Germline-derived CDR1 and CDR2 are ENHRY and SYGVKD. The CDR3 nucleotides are TGTGCCATCAGTGAGTCGACCCTAGCGGGAGGGGAGACCCAGTACTTC. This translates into CAISESTLAGGETQYF.